Listed below are T cell receptor beta chains from one sample, sequenced in a study of blood T cell repertoires in COVID-19. Measured with immunoSEQ multiplex PCR; TCRdb has only the in-frame clones, and not every one. The repertoire holds about 180,000 clones, with more than 85% as singletons. Input material: PBMCs or T cells enriched from blood (not recorded which). The source is a human donor with acute COVID-19. The donor label of this sample is uncertain. CDR3s include the opening cysteine and the closing phenylalanine or tryptophan. Fields, in order: V gene, clone size, CDR3 length, D gene, J gene, CDR3 DNA, CDR3 protein. D genes are given only for firm matches. A row's size may be missing; if present it is once, few, many or a size class.

v_gene: TRBV2
abundance: once
len: 15
d_gene: TRBD1
j_gene: TRBJ1-6
CDR3nt: TGTGCCAGCAGTGAGGGCAGGGGGTTGAATTCACCCCTCCACTTT
CDR3aa: CASSEGRGLNSPLHF

v_gene: TRBV7-2
abundance: once
len: 13
d_gene: -
j_gene: TRBJ1-2
CDR3nt: TGTGCCAGCAGCCCTGACAGTAACTATGGCTACACCTTC
CDR3aa: CASSPDSNYGYTF

v_gene: TRBV30
abundance: -
len: 15
d_gene: -
j_gene: TRBJ2-4
CDR3nt: TGTGCCGCGGGCCCGGGACACGAAGCCAAAAACATTCAGTACTTC
CDR3aa: CAAGPGHEAKNIQYF

v_gene: TRBV11-2
abundance: -
len: 18
d_gene: TRBD2
j_gene: TRBJ2-5
CDR3nt: TGTGCCAGCAGCTTAGGGGTCACTAGCGGGGGGAGACAAGAGACCCAGTACTTC
CDR3aa: CASSLGVTSGGRQETQYF

v_gene: TRBV19
abundance: once
len: 15
d_gene: TRBD1
j_gene: TRBJ1-1
CDR3nt: TGTGCCAGTAGTATAGATTACAGGGGAGGAACTGAAGCTTTCTTT
CDR3aa: CASSIDYRGGTEAFF

v_gene: TRBV12-3/TRBV12-4
abundance: -
len: 13
d_gene: TRBD2
j_gene: TRBJ2-1
CDR3nt: TGTGCCAGCAGGCCGCGGGGGGACAATGAGCAGTTCTTC
CDR3aa: CASRPRGDNEQFF

v_gene: TRBV29-1
abundance: once
len: 13
d_gene: -
j_gene: TRBJ1-5
CDR3nt: TGCAGCGTTGGACAGGACCCCAATCAGCCCCAGCATTTT
CDR3aa: CSVGQDPNQPQHF

v_gene: TRBV30
abundance: -
len: 14
d_gene: TRBD2
j_gene: TRBJ2-4
CDR3nt: TGTGCCTGGAGTGACGGGACTAGCGGGGATTGCCAGTACTTC
CDR3aa: CAWSDGTSGDCQYF

v_gene: TRBV30
abundance: -
len: 15
d_gene: TRBD1
j_gene: TRBJ2-3
CDR3nt: TGTGCCTGGAGGAGGGACAGCCTAAGCACAGATACGCAGTATTTT
CDR3aa: CAWRRDSLSTDTQYF

v_gene: TRBV12-3/TRBV12-4
abundance: -
len: 13
d_gene: -
j_gene: TRBJ2-7
CDR3nt: TGTGCCAGCAGTTTAGGTGGACACCTGGAGCAGTACTTC
CDR3aa: CASSLGGHLEQYF

v_gene: TRBV6-5
abundance: -
len: 13
d_gene: TRBD2
j_gene: TRBJ2-3
CDR3nt: TGTGCCAGTACTAGCGGGGGAACAGATACGCAGTATTTT
CDR3aa: CASTSGGTDTQYF

v_gene: TRBV27
abundance: -
len: 15
d_gene: -
j_gene: TRBJ2-2
CDR3nt: TGTGCCAGCAGTTTAAGCAATGGGGGGACCGGGGAGCTGTTTTTT
CDR3aa: CASSLSNGGTGELFF

v_gene: TRBV5-1
abundance: -
len: 15
d_gene: TRBD2
j_gene: TRBJ2-5
CDR3nt: TGCGCCAGCAGCTTTCGGGGTAGCGGGGCCGAGACCCAGTACTTC
CDR3aa: CASSFRGSGAETQYF

v_gene: TRBV30
abundance: -
len: 15
d_gene: -
j_gene: TRBJ1-2
CDR3nt: TGTGCCTGGACTCACGGGGGTTCCACTAACTATGGCTACACCTTC
CDR3aa: CAWTHGGSTNYGYTF

v_gene: TRBV15
abundance: -
len: 13
d_gene: -
j_gene: TRBJ2-7
CDR3nt: TGTGCCACCAGCAGAGACAACTCCTACGAGCAGTACTTC
CDR3aa: CATSRDNSYEQYF

v_gene: TRBV7-2
abundance: -
len: 15
d_gene: -
j_gene: TRBJ2-4
CDR3nt: TGTGCCAGCGGTCAGGGAGGACACATCAAAAACATTCAGTACTTC
CDR3aa: CASGQGGHIKNIQYF

v_gene: TRBV10-3
abundance: -
len: 13
d_gene: -
j_gene: TRBJ1-1
CDR3nt: TGTGCCATCAGTGAACAGGGTCCGGTTGAAGCTTTCTTT
CDR3aa: CAISEQGPVEAFF

v_gene: TRBV7-9
abundance: -
len: 14
d_gene: TRBD1
j_gene: TRBJ1-1
CDR3nt: TGTGCCAGCAGCTCACAGGGGCCGAGCACTGAAGCTTTCTTT
CDR3aa: CASSSQGPSTEAFF

v_gene: TRBV3-1/TRBV3-2
abundance: -
len: 15
d_gene: -
j_gene: TRBJ1-5
CDR3nt: TGTGCCAGCAGCCAAGACAGTGGGGCCAATCAGCCCCAGCATTTT
CDR3aa: CASSQDSGANQPQHF

v_gene: TRBV6-6
abundance: -
len: 15
d_gene: -
j_gene: TRBJ1-6
CDR3nt: TGTGCCAGCAGCTCAGGACAGAATTGGGATTCACCCCTCCACTTT
CDR3aa: CASSSGQNWDSPLHF

v_gene: TRBV5-1
abundance: -
len: 14
d_gene: TRBD1
j_gene: TRBJ1-4
CDR3nt: TGCGCCAGCAGCTTGGTAGGGACAGCCGAAAAACTGTTTTTT
CDR3aa: CASSLVGTAEKLFF

v_gene: TRBV7-9
abundance: -
len: 14
d_gene: -
j_gene: TRBJ1-2
CDR3nt: TGTGCCAGCAGCCCAGGCGGGGGGGTCGCTGGCTACACCTTC
CDR3aa: CASSPGGGVAGYTF

v_gene: TRBV23-1
abundance: -
len: 14
d_gene: -
j_gene: TRBJ1-1
CDR3nt: TGCGCCAGCAGCCCCGTTAGATGGGGGCCTGAAGCTTTCTTT
CDR3aa: CASSPVRWGPEAFF

v_gene: TRBV7-3
abundance: once
len: 14
d_gene: -
j_gene: TRBJ2-7
CDR3nt: TGTGCCAGCAGCGCCGACAGGGAGGCCTACGAGCAGTACTTC
CDR3aa: CASSADREAYEQYF

v_gene: TRBV2
abundance: -
len: 14
d_gene: TRBD1
j_gene: TRBJ1-5
CDR3nt: TGTGCCAGCAGCCACGGACAGGGAGACCAGCCCCAGCATTTT
CDR3aa: CASSHGQGDQPQHF

v_gene: TRBV7-6
abundance: -
len: 15
d_gene: -
j_gene: TRBJ1-1
CDR3nt: TGTGCCAGCAGCCTCGGTCCGGGGGTTAACACTGAAGCTTTCTTT
CDR3aa: CASSLGPGVNTEAFF

v_gene: TRBV27
abundance: -
len: 15
d_gene: TRBD1
j_gene: TRBJ1-1
CDR3nt: TGTGCCAGCAACGGTGGGGCAGGGGGAAGAACTGAAGCTTTCTTT
CDR3aa: CASNGGAGGRTEAFF

v_gene: TRBV7-8
abundance: -
len: 13
d_gene: -
j_gene: TRBJ1-2
CDR3nt: TGTGCCAGCAGCTTAGAGGTTGGGGCTCGCTACACCTTC
CDR3aa: CASSLEVGARYTF

v_gene: TRBV10-1
abundance: -
len: 17
d_gene: TRBD1
j_gene: TRBJ2-2
CDR3nt: TGCGCCAGCAGAACCCGTGACACAGGGGATCGGGGCGGGGAGCTGTTTTTT
CDR3aa: CASRTRDTGDRGGELFF

v_gene: TRBV9
abundance: -
len: 14
d_gene: TRBD2
j_gene: TRBJ2-1
CDR3nt: TGTGCCAGCAGCGTAGGAGCGGGGGCCAATGAGCAGTTCTTC
CDR3aa: CASSVGAGANEQFF

v_gene: TRBV6-6
abundance: -
len: 16
d_gene: -
j_gene: TRBJ1-5
CDR3nt: TGTGCCAGCAGTTACTCGGGATCGGGAAGCAATCAGCCCCAGCATTTT
CDR3aa: CASSYSGSGSNQPQHF

v_gene: TRBV24-1
abundance: -
len: 14
d_gene: -
j_gene: TRBJ2-2
CDR3nt: TGTGCCACCAGTGACACAGCGAACACCGGGGAGCTGTTTTTT
CDR3aa: CATSDTANTGELFF

v_gene: TRBV2
abundance: -
len: 16
d_gene: TRBD2
j_gene: TRBJ2-7
CDR3nt: TGTGCCAGCAGTGATCCGGCTAGCGGGAGTATCTACGAGCAGTACTTC
CDR3aa: CASSDPASGSIYEQYF

v_gene: TRBV19
abundance: -
len: 15
d_gene: -
j_gene: TRBJ2-7
CDR3nt: TGTGCCAGTAGTACCGGTCGGAGGTTACGCCACGAGCAGTACTTC
CDR3aa: CASSTGRRLRHEQYF

v_gene: TRBV9
abundance: -
len: 22
d_gene: -
j_gene: TRBJ1-1
CDR3nt: TGTGCCAGCAGCGTATGGTTCCAAACCCAGAGAAGGTACCGGGACATGAACACTGAAGCTTTCTTT
CDR3aa: CASSVWFQTQRRYRDMNTEAFF

v_gene: TRBV6-2/TRBV6-3
abundance: -
len: 16
d_gene: TRBD2
j_gene: TRBJ2-1
CDR3nt: TGTGCCAGCAGTTACGGGACTAGCGGAAGATACAATGAGCAGTTCTTC
CDR3aa: CASSYGTSGRYNEQFF

v_gene: TRBV7-2
abundance: -
len: 15
d_gene: -
j_gene: TRBJ2-7
CDR3nt: TGTGCCAGCAGCTTAGACGGAACAGGGCTTGGAGAGCAGTACTTC
CDR3aa: CASSLDGTGLGEQYF

v_gene: TRBV11-2
abundance: -
len: 15
d_gene: TRBD1
j_gene: TRBJ1-2
CDR3nt: TGTGCCAGCAGCTTTGACAGGGGTCTAAACTATGGCTACACCTTC
CDR3aa: CASSFDRGLNYGYTF

v_gene: TRBV6-5
abundance: -
len: 15
d_gene: -
j_gene: TRBJ2-7
CDR3nt: TGTGCCAGCAGTCCACAGCCGGGGGGCCCTTACGAGCAGTACTTC
CDR3aa: CASSPQPGGPYEQYF

v_gene: TRBV18
abundance: -
len: 15
d_gene: TRBD2
j_gene: TRBJ2-1
CDR3nt: TGTGCCAGCTCACGGGGACTAGCGGGCGGAGGTGAGCAGTTCTTC
CDR3aa: CASSRGLAGGGEQFF

v_gene: TRBV19
abundance: -
len: 17
d_gene: -
j_gene: TRBJ2-1
CDR3nt: TGTGCCAGTAGTATCCATGGGGGGGCCCACTCCTACAATGAGCAGTTCTTC
CDR3aa: CASSIHGGAHSYNEQFF

v_gene: TRBV28
abundance: -
len: 12
d_gene: -
j_gene: TRBJ2-5
CDR3nt: TGTGCCAGCAGCAATGCAGAAGAGACCCAGTACTTC
CDR3aa: CASSNAEETQYF

v_gene: TRBV18
abundance: -
len: 17
d_gene: -
j_gene: TRBJ2-3
CDR3nt: TGTGCCAGCTCACCCCCCAGGCGGGTGTCTAGCACAGATACGCAGTATTTT
CDR3aa: CASSPPRRVSSTDTQYF

v_gene: TRBV29-1
abundance: -
len: 12
d_gene: -
j_gene: TRBJ1-2
CDR3nt: TGCAGCGTTGTCAGGGGTAACTATGGCTACACCTTC
CDR3aa: CSVVRGNYGYTF

v_gene: TRBV12-3/TRBV12-4
abundance: -
len: 13
d_gene: -
j_gene: TRBJ1-5
CDR3nt: TGTGCCAGCAGTTTAGGGCTCCGCGGGCCCCAGCATTTT
CDR3aa: CASSLGLRGPQHF

v_gene: TRBV19
abundance: -
len: 16
d_gene: TRBD1
j_gene: TRBJ2-2
CDR3nt: TGTGCCAGTAAAGGGGGCGCGACAGCGAACACCGGGGAGCTGTTTTTT
CDR3aa: CASKGGATANTGELFF

v_gene: TRBV28
abundance: -
len: 16
d_gene: TRBD1
j_gene: TRBJ1-2
CDR3nt: TGTGCCAGCAGTCAACCGGGACAGAGTTCAGGCTATGGCTACACCTTC
CDR3aa: CASSQPGQSSGYGYTF

v_gene: TRBV19
abundance: -
len: 14
d_gene: -
j_gene: TRBJ2-1
CDR3nt: TGTGCCAGTAGTATGTCTAGCTCCTACAATGAGCAGTTCTTC
CDR3aa: CASSMSSSYNEQFF

v_gene: TRBV9
abundance: -
len: 13
d_gene: TRBD1
j_gene: TRBJ1-4
CDR3nt: TGTGCCAGCAGCATACAGGGGATCGGGGAACTGTTTTTT
CDR3aa: CASSIQGIGELFF

v_gene: TRBV30
abundance: -
len: 15
d_gene: TRBD1
j_gene: TRBJ2-7
CDR3nt: TGTGCCTGGAGTGGGGGACAGGCCTGGAGTTTCGAGCAGTACTTC
CDR3aa: CAWSGGQAWSFEQYF

v_gene: TRBV11-2
abundance: -
len: 18
d_gene: TRBD2
j_gene: TRBJ2-7
CDR3nt: TGTGCCAGCAGCTTAGGGCGGGGGGGCGGTTCGGACTCCTACGAGCAGTACTTC
CDR3aa: CASSLGRGGGSDSYEQYF

v_gene: TRBV24-1
abundance: -
len: 13
d_gene: -
j_gene: TRBJ2-7
CDR3nt: TGTGCCACCAGTGATTATAGGGGCTACGAGCAGTACTTC
CDR3aa: CATSDYRGYEQYF

v_gene: TRBV5-6
abundance: many
len: 14
d_gene: TRBD1
j_gene: TRBJ1-2
CDR3nt: TGTGCCAGCAGCATAAACCAGGGGGCAGAAGGCTACACCTTC
CDR3aa: CASSINQGAEGYTF

v_gene: TRBV19
abundance: -
len: 14
d_gene: -
j_gene: TRBJ2-2
CDR3nt: TGTGCCAGTAGTATCGATCCAGGGACCGGGGAGCTGTTTTTT
CDR3aa: CASSIDPGTGELFF

v_gene: TRBV5-1
abundance: -
len: 15
d_gene: TRBD1
j_gene: TRBJ2-2
CDR3nt: TGCGCCAGCAGATATACAGGGGCCGGCACCGGGGAGCTGTTTTTT
CDR3aa: CASRYTGAGTGELFF

v_gene: TRBV4-1
abundance: -
len: 19
d_gene: -
j_gene: TRBJ2-6
CDR3nt: TGCGCCAGCAGCCAATACTATCACAGGTTCCCCTCCGGGGCCAACGTCCTGACTTTC
CDR3aa: CASSQYYHRFPSGANVLTF

v_gene: TRBV27
abundance: -
len: 15
d_gene: -
j_gene: TRBJ2-5
CDR3nt: TGTGCCAGCAGTTTTCTTCGGACTCCTCAAGAGACCCAGTACTTC
CDR3aa: CASSFLRTPQETQYF